This T cell receptor (beta chain) was captured by sequencing in a study of T cell repertoires in cytomegalovirus infection. On the study more broadly: Matching HLA type and CMV infection were both indicated by public TCR beta signatures. Study-level results: The ex vivo response showed dominance by HLA-C-restricted CMV-specific TCR beta clonotypes.

About this clonotype: The antigen remains undetermined.

TCRdb fed the reads into MiXCR, producing one record per CDR3 protein. The table includes 550,000 to 700,000 distinct CDR3 sequences, approximately 40% detected once. The CDR3 runs to 14 residues. Germline lookup yields CDR1 SGHVS and CDR2 FNYEAQ. V was trimmed by 4 bases and J by 7 bases, leaving 16 bases between them. The chain recombines TRBV7-6 with TRBJ1-2; D perhaps matches TRBD1 (6 bases). The TCR was taken from a human donor in good health (CMV status not recorded). Some clones in this sample may be carry-over from other donors' samples. The starting material was cultured PBMCs, obtained from culture after CMV antigen stimulation. The CDR3 DNA follows: TGTGCCAGCAGCTCGACGCTAAGGGGGTCTGGCTACACCTTC. Translation gives CASSSTLRGSGYTF.